This T cell receptor beta chain stems from a study of neoadjuvant anti-PD-1 for oral cavity cancer. For the study at large: Patients mostly received three to four biweekly nivolumab doses at 3 mg/kg before surgery.

With 3 bases clipped from V and 5 bases from J, the junction kept 4 bases outside the gene matches. This CDR3 has 14 amino acids. CDR1 is KGHSH, CDR2 LQKENI, per germline. This table comes from immunoSEQ multiplex PCR, and its TCRdb copy is limited to in-frame clones, with some not included. The table records fewer than 70,000 clones, roughly 84% of them present only once. The specimen comprised PBMCs, sampled before nivolumab (anti-PD-1) treatment. V usage is TRBV18 and J usage is TRBJ2-1; 7 bases match TRBD2. The sequence was collected from a person between 35 and 79 years old with oral cavity squamous cell carcinoma. Here the CDR3 reads CASSPGRAHNEQFF. As DNA, the CDR3 is TGTGCCAGCTCACCGGGGAGGGCCCACAATGAGCAGTTCTTC.